The clone carrying this TCR delta chain was observed a single time. Gammadelta T cells were flow-sorted from PBMC into Vgamma9/Vdelta2+ and Vdelta2-negative populations for bulk analysis. TCRdb made new clone calls on the multiplex PCR reads using CATT. Among around 50,000 delta-chain clones, roughly 1.5% were seen once, and the ten largest hold roughly 8.6%. The entry originates in a study of γδ T cells in repeated Plasmodium falciparum infection. For the study at large: Donors had four controlled P. falciparum NF54 infections over approximately 600 days.

The CDR3 loop spans 19 amino acids. The germline V gene encodes CDR1 TSWWSYY and CDR2 QGS. V was cut by 3 bases and J by 1 base, with 24 bases left in between. Sequenced sample: gamma-delta T cells from blood. This sequence joins TRDV1 and TRDJ1, with D perhaps matching TRDD2 (5 bases). The J gene was missing in TCRdb and was found by matching the end of the DNA to germline. The receptor was isolated from a pool of human donors (malaria-infected and uninfected, not separated). CDR3 nucleotide sequence: TGTGCTCTTGGGGACCCTAGGGCCCTACCACCCTTGGGCACCGATAAACTCATCTTT. This translates into CALGDPRALPPLGTDKLIF.